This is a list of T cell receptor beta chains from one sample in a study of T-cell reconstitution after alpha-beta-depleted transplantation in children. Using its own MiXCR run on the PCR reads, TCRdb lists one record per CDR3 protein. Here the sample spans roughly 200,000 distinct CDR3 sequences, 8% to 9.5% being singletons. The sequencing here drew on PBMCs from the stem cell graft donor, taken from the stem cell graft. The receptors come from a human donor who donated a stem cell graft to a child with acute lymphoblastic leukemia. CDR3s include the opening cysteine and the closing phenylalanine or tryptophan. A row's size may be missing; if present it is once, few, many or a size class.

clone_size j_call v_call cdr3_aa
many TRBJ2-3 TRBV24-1 CATSDADVTSTDTQYF
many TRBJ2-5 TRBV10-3 CAISESSGQKDF
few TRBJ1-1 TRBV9 CASSPRRDSLNTEAFF
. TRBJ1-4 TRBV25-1 CASDGQDNEKLFF
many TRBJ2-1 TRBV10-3 CAISEGDNSGEQFF
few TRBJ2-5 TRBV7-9 CASSTTGSETQYF
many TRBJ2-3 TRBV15 CATSREQGATDTQYF
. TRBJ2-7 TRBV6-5 CASSYSGTDLYEQYF
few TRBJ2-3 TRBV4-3 CASSQGTVYTTDTQYF
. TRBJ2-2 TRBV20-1 CSARDLPGELFF
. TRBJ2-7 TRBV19 CASSILQGASYEQYF
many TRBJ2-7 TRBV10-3 CAISESEAGVEQYF
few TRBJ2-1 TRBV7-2 CASSLVRDREQFF
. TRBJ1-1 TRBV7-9 CASRFLTRGDTEAFF
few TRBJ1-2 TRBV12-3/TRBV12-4 CASSLGTGSGYTF
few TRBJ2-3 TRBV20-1 CSASPRPSSAGGSKDTQYF
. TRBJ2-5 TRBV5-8 CASSVLGLQETQYF
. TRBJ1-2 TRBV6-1 CASRENAAGRLNYGYTF
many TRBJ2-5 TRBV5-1 CASSLVGQAQETQYF
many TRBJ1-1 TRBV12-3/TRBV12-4 CASSYRIAEGSETEAFF
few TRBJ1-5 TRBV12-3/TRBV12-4 CASSLRTGGHQPQHF
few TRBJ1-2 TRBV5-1 CASSATDYGYTF
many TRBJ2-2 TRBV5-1 CASSLVWLSDGRELFF
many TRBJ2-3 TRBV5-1 CASSLDAEHTDTQYF
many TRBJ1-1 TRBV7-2 CASSPWPRDPRTEAFF
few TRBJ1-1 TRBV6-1 CATIGPRVGTEAFF
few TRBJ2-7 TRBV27 CASLDARLAGKYEQYF
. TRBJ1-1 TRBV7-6 CASSRLHRDRSNSNNTEAFF
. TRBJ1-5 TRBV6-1 CASGNVQGVDQPQHF
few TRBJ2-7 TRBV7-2 CASNDRDGEQYF
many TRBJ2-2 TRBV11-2 CASSLGWGQSTGELFF
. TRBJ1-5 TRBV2 CASSKWAHSNQPQHF
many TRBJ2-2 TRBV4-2 CASSQVRGSTGELFF
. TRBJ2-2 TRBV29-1 CSVEIISVNTGELFF
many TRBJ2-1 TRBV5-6 CASSSSVEQFF
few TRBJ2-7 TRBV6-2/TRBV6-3 CAASLGASYEQYF
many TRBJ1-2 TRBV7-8 CASSPRGVDDYGYTF
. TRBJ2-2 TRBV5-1 CASSLIGQSNTGELFF
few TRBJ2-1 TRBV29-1 CSVTGDHEQFF
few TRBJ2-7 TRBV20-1 CSARLPGQGYYEQYF
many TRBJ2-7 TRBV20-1 CSAPVPSGGASYEQYF
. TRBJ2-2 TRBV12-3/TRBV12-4 CASSLIAGGPDGELFF
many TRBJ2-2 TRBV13 CASSLGAGTSVGELFF
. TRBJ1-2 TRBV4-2 CASSQARGPDYGYTF
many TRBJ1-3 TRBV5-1 CASSSQGTGNTIYF
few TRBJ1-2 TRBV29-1 CSVDADSNYGYTF
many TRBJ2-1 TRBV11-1 CASSPNPPGQGGGNEQFF
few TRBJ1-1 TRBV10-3 CAISESAAGDRNTEAFF
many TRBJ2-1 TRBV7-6 CASSTRTGSSYNEQFF
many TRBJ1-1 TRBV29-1 CSVARAQGTEAFF
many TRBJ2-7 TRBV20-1 CSAARDQHWEQYF
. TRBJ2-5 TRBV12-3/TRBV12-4 CASSSLAGGRTETQYF
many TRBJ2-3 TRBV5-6 CASTKSGRPDTQYF
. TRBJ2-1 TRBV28 CASRAPSGGSRNEQFF
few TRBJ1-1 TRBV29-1 CSVEGGHALEAFF
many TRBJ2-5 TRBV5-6 CASSLGQGKETQYF
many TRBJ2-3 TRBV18 CASSPGQGATDTQYF
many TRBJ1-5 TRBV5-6 CASSSTGISNQPQHF
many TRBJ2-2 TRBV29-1 CSAEVGVDGELFF
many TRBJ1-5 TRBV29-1 CSVGDILNQPQHF